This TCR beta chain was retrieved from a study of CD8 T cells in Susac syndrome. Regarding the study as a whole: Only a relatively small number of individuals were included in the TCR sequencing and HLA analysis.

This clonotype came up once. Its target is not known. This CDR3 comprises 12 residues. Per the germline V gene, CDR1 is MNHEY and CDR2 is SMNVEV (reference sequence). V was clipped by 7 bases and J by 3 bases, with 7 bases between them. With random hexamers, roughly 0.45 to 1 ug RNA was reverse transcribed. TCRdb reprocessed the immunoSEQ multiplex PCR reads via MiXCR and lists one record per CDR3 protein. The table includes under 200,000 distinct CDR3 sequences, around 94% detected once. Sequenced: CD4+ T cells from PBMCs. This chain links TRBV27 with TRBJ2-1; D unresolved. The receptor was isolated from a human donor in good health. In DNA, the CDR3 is TGTGCCAGCACCACGGGCTACAATGAGCAGTTCTTC. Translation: CASTTGYNEQFF.